Listed here is a single T cell receptor beta chain. The sample is drawn from a study of cytomegalovirus exposure and HLA in healthy donors. With V trimmed by 3 bases and J by 2 bases, 6 bases remained unmatched. This CDR3 is built from 15 residues. Germline CDR1 reads MNHNS; CDR2 reads SASEGT. Primers: 60 Vbeta forward and 13 Jbeta reverse. Measured with immunoSEQ multiplex PCR; TCRdb has only the in-frame clones, and not every one. Here the sample spans under 55,000 clones, roughly 73% being singletons. The TCR comes from a man aged 18 to 35 in good health and CMV-seronegative. The sequenced sample was PBMCs. The V call is TRBV6-1, the J call TRBJ2-7; 8 bases are a match to TRBD1. CDR3 bases: TGTGCCAGCAGTGACCGAGGACAGGGTACCTACGAGCAGTACTTC. It specifies CASSDRGQGTYEQYF.